The clone carrying this T cell receptor (beta chain) has ten or more counts. Its antigen remains unknown. This sample is part of a study of regulatory T cells in long-lasting Graves disease. Whole-study context: Persistence in Graves' disease required over 5 years of antithyroid drugs plus positive TSH receptor antibodies. Study-level results: Among persistent patients, a larger number of public clonotypes were shared (around 2,700) than among newly diagnosed patients (approximately 970). Having only a small sample size may have limited accuracy. TRBV28 was favored in persistent disease, as were TRBJ1-2 and TRBJ2-5.

Noted time point: persistent/refractory GD, antithyroid drugs over 5 years with positive TRAb. The TCR library was prepared using RNA isolated from PBMCs. CDR1 is SEHNR, CDR2 FQNEAQ, per germline (reference sequence). Trimming stripped 6 bases from V and 0 bases from J, with 12 bases between. The length of the CDR3 is 14 residues. HTBI primers from iRepertoire and Arm-PCR of CDR3 regions yielded the TCR beta libraries. TCRdb reprocessed the multiplex PCR reads via MiXCR and lists one record per CDR3 protein. The sample holds 650,000 to 850,000 distinct CDR3 sequences; around 30% are singletons and the top ten take 42%.

The sequence derives from a female donor with Graves disease. The genes are TRBV7-9 and TRBJ2-7; possible D gene TRBD2, 7 bases. The sample here was peripheral blood mononuclear cells (PBMCs), taken when the disease was refractory, from a patient treated with antithyroid drugs. The CDR3 sequence: CASSLGGASYEQYF. In nucleotides, the CDR3 is TGTGCCAGCAGTCTGGGGGGGGCCTCCTACGAGCAGTACTTC.